The 27 T cell receptor beta chains presented below share a single source sample, sequenced in a study of cytomegalovirus exposure and HLA in healthy donors. The PCR ran on 60 Vbeta and 13 Jbeta primers. Profiled with immunoSEQ multiplex PCR; TCRdb holds only in-frame clones, not every one. The sample carries approximately 220,000 clones, approximately 68% recorded once. Sequenced: PBMCs. The receptors were gathered from a woman aged 25-40 years in good health and CMV-seronegative.

This clone was recorded only once. CDR3 sequence: CASSLSGHRSYEQYF. The DNA of the CDR3 is TGTGCCAGCAGCCTTTCGGGACACAGATCCTACGAGCAGTACTTC. V is TRBV16 and J is TRBJ2-7; D may be TRBD1 (6 bases). This CDR3 is built from 15 residues. Trimming removed 4 bases from V and 1 base from J, with 14 bases in between. From germline, CDR1 is KGHSY and CDR2 FQNENV.

The J gene is TRBJ2-1, the V gene TRBV4-1; D remains unclear. Germline CDR1 and CDR2: MGHRA and YSYEKL. There are 14 residues in the CDR3. Trimming took 1 base from V and 4 from J, leaving 8 bases between them. This CDR3 reads CASSQAGTYNEQFF. The DNA of the CDR3 is TGCGCCAGCAGCCAAGCGGGTACTTACAATGAGCAGTTCTTC.

This sequence joins TRBV5-4 and TRBJ1-2; TRBD1 matches at 10 bases. The CDR3 sequence is 16 residues long. V shed 4 bases and J 2 bases; nucleotides not matched to a gene: 8. The germline CDR1 and CDR2 sequences are SGHNT and YYREEE (reference sequence). CDR3 sequence: CASSPAPGQGNYGYTF. CDR3 bases: TGTGCCAGCAGCCCAGCTCCGGGACAGGGGAACTATGGCTACACCTTC.

This clone was found a few times. This chain joins TRBV5-1 and TRBJ1-1; the D is unclear. The CDR3 runs to 13 residues. CDR1 and CDR2 from the germline V gene are SGHRS and YFSETQ. The V end lost 2 bases, the J end lost 4 bases, and 9 bases lay between the germline ends. The CDR3 spells CASSFNLGTEAFF. CDR3 coding DNA: TGCGCCAGCAGCTTTAATCTAGGCACTGAAGCTTTCTTT.

The chain joins TRBV6-5 to TRBJ2-3; tentatively, D is TRBD2 (5 bases). The CDR3 extends over 15 amino acids. Trimming took off 6 bases at V and 3 bases at J, with 16 bases between the two ends. Germline V CDR1 and CDR2: MNHEY, SVGAGI. CDR3 coding DNA: TGTGCCAGCAGCCGCCAAGGGAGAGGGACAGATACGCAGTATTTT. It encodes CASSRQGRGTDTQYF.

This rearrangement joins TRBV4-1 to TRBJ2-7; TRBD2 matches 11 bases. The CDR3 covers 14 residues. Trimming at V came to 0 bases and at J to 6 bases, leaving 1 base not matched to a gene. The germline CDR1 and CDR2 sequences are MGHRA and YSYEKL. The CDR3 sequence: CASSQEGLAGEQYF. In DNA form, the CDR3 reads TGCGCCAGCAGCCAAGAAGGACTAGCGGGCGAGCAGTACTTC.

The chain employs TRBV7-9 and TRBJ2-5; D is ambiguous. The tail of the sequence fits TRBJ2-7 better, so the J call may be wrong. The germline V gene encodes CDR1 SEHNR and CDR2 FQNEAQ (reference sequence). The CDR3 spans 12 residues. CDR3 DNA: TGTGCCAGCAGCTATAGCTCCTACGAGCAGTACTTC. It translates to CASSYSSYEQYF.

The genes are TRBV14 and TRBJ2-2; 10 bases map to TRBD1. Trimming took 0 bases from V and 6 from J; bases not matched to a gene: 1. The germline V gene encodes CDR1 SGHDN and CDR2 FVKESK. CDR3 size: 15 residues. Here the CDR3 DNA reads TGTGCCAGCAGCCAAGAGGACAGGGGGGCCGGGGAGCTGTTTTTT. This codes for CASSQEDRGAGELFF.

The rearrangement uses TRBV5-4 and TRBJ2-7; TRBD2 aligns across 10 bases. The CDR3 has 14 amino acids. Germline CDR1 is SGHNT and CDR2 is YYREEE (reference sequence). V lost 0 bases to trimming and J lost 4 bases; unmatched junction nucleotides: 1. In DNA form, the CDR3 reads TGTGCCAGCAGCTTGGGGACTAGCGGTTACGAGCAGTACTTC. It specifies CASSLGTSGYEQYF.

The chain carries TRBV5-4 and TRBJ1-1; TRBD1 matches at 9 bases. CDR3 length: 18 residues. The ends lost 4 bases at V and 1 base at J; junction bases unmatched: 14. Germline V gene lookup returns CDR1 SGHNT and CDR2 YYREEE (reference sequence). The CDR3 DNA reads TGTGCCAGCAGCCCAGGGACAGGGAAAGGAAGGTGGAACACTGAAGCTTTCTTT. This gives the protein CASSPGTGKGRWNTEAFF.

The V gene is TRBV2, the J gene TRBJ1-5, with 9 bases identical to TRBD1. V shed 3 bases, J shed 6 bases, and the junction held 9 bases outside the gene matches. The CDR3 is 16 residues long. Germline CDR1 is SNHLY and CDR2 is FYNNEI. The CDR3 bases are TGTGCCAGCAGTGACTCGGACAGGGGAATAAGTCAGCCCCAGCATTTT. This codes for CASSDSDRGISQPQHF.

The chain joins TRBV5-1 to TRBJ2-2; 7 bases are shared with TRBD1. The CDR3 length is 16 residues. V dropped 0 bases and J dropped 4; count of bases not matched to a gene: 6. Germline V gene data show CDR1 as SGHRS and CDR2 as YFSETQ. DNA of the CDR3: TGCGCCAGCAGCTTGGGAGGGGGCGGAATCACCGGGGAGCTGTTTTTT. The encoded protein is CASSLGGGGITGELFF.

This clone was counted only a few times. The chain carries TRBV7-3 and TRBJ1-3; D ambiguous. Germline V lookup: CDR1 SGHTA, CDR2 FQGTGA. This CDR3 comprises 16 residues. V was cut by 5 bases and J by 1 base, with 15 bases left in between. The CDR3: CASSPRGRFSGNTIYF. The CDR3 DNA sequence: TGTGCCAGCAGCCCCCGAGGGAGGTTTTCTGGAAACACCATATATTTT.

The rearrangement links TRBV30 to TRBJ1-5; weak D call: TRBD1 (6 bases). The CDR3 totals 15 residues. The V end lost 3 bases, the J end lost 4 bases, and 16 bases lay between the germline ends. Germline V CDR1 and CDR2: GTSNPN, SVGIG (reference sequence). This chain's CDR3 is CAWSGQSYLNQPQHF. The DNA for the CDR3 is TGTGCCTGGAGCGGACAGAGCTATCTTAATCAGCCCCAGCATTTT.

The chain links TRBV15 to TRBJ2-3; 7 bases match TRBD1. This CDR3 has 14 amino acids. The germline gives CDR1 LNHNV, CDR2 YYDKDF (reference sequence). The trim removed 8 bases at V and 2 bases at J, leaving 7 bases unmatched. CDR3 sequence: CATAGQVITDTQYF. CDR3 in DNA: TGTGCCACCGCAGGACAGGTGATCACAGATACGCAGTATTTT.

The chain couples TRBV7-2 to TRBJ2-7; TRBD2 agrees at 8 bases. V dropped 5 bases and J dropped 2; count of bases not matched to a gene: 11. CDR3 length: 16 amino acids. CDR1 and CDR2 from the germline V gene are SGHTA and FQGNSA. The CDR3: CASSPETSAFPYEQYF. DNA of the CDR3: TGTGCCAGCAGCCCCGAGACTAGCGCATTCCCCTACGAGCAGTACTTC.

A few counts support this clone. Since the CDR3 does not end with the conserved phenylalanine or tryptophan, this likely comes from a read error. This chain links TRBV29-1 with TRBJ2-4; 10 bases are shared with TRBD2. Trimming at V came to 6 bases and at J to 7 bases, leaving 9 bases not matched to a gene. The CDR3 is 14 residues long. Germline assignment: CDR1 SQVTM and CDR2 ANQGSEA. CDR3 in DNA: TGCAGCGTGCTAGCGGGGGCGCCGGGGAACATTCAGTACTCC. Its translation: CSVLAGAPGNIQYS.

This clone was counted once. V and J are TRBV6-1 and TRBJ1-3; TRBD1 is a possible D gene (5 bases). V was shortened by 2 bases and J by 2 bases, with 7 bases between the two germline ends. CDR1 MNHNS and CDR2 SASEGT come from the germline V gene. This CDR3 contains 14 residues. The CDR3 here is CASSERRAGNTIYF. The CDR3 nucleotides are TGTGCCAGCAGTGAACGCAGGGCTGGAAACACCATATATTTT.

This chain uses TRBV5-1 with TRBJ1-4; 8 bases match TRBD1. Looked up from germline, CDR1 is SGHRS and CDR2 is YFSETQ. Trimming cost V 3 bases and J 8 bases; bases outside gene matches: 9. The CDR3 covers 15 residues. CDR3 DNA sequence: TGCGCCAGCAGCTCAACTCAGGGGGCTGGAGAAAAACTGTTTTTT. Translation gives CASSSTQGAGEKLFF.

CDR3 sequence reads: CASSQDYRGNNQPQHF. The CDR3 DNA reads TGCGCCAGCAGCCAAGATTACAGGGGAAACAATCAGCCCCAGCATTTT. The chain couples TRBV4-1 to TRBJ1-5; 7 bases match TRBD1. V was clipped by 0 bases and J by 3 bases; unmatched bases: 5. Germline V lookup: CDR1 MGHRA, CDR2 YSYEKL. The CDR3 loop spans 16 amino acids.

J is TRBJ2-5 and V is TRBV4-1, with TRBD2 matching 8 bases. Germline values: CDR1 MGHRA, CDR2 YSYEKL. CDR3 length: 16 residues. Trimming took 3 bases from V and 2 from J; bases not matched to a gene: 8. The CDR3 nucleotides read TGCGCCAGCAGCCAGGCGGGGGGCGGGGGACAAGAGACCCAGTACTTC. Encoded protein: CASSQAGGGGQETQYF.

V usage is TRBV5-5 and J usage is TRBJ1-2; 8 nucleotides line up with TRBD1. The CDR3 covers 16 residues. V lost 4 bases to trimming and J lost 2 bases; unmatched junction nucleotides: 10. Germline V gene data show CDR1 as SGHKS and CDR2 as YYEKEE (reference sequence). CDR3 loop: CASSGTRQGSNYGYTF. The CDR3 nucleotides are TGTGCCAGCAGCGGTACCCGACAGGGGTCGAACTATGGCTACACCTTC.

This clone was observed once. For the CDR3, the DNA is TGTGCCTGGAGTCAGGGACTAGCGGGATCAGGGGATACGCAGTATTTT. Amino acids: CAWSQGLAGSGDTQYF. V and J are TRBV30 and TRBJ2-3, with TRBD2 matching over 13 bases. The CDR3 is 16 residues long. V lost 2 bases, J lost 6 bases, and 8 bases stayed unmatched. CDR1 and CDR2 (germline): GTSNPN, SVGIG (reference sequence).

The chain employs TRBV21-1 and TRBJ2-5; the table's D call, TRBD2, was not checked against the DNA. TRBV21-1 is an annotated pseudogene. The CDR3 is 12 residues long. CDR3 in amino acids: CASSKGGETQYF. The DNA for the CDR3 is TGTGCCAGCAGCAAAGGAGGAGAGACCCAGTACTTC.

The chain combines TRBV19 with TRBJ2-5; 8 bases are shared with TRBD2. Germline loops: CDR1 LNHDA, CDR2 SQIVND (reference sequence). The V gene end was trimmed by 7 bases and the J gene end by 13 bases; junction bases not matched to a gene: 20. The CDR3 is 15 amino acids. The CDR3 DNA follows: TGTGCCAGTACACAGGGCGCTAGCGGGTCCTACGAGCGGTACTTC. Translated: CASTQGASGSYERYF.

The chain carries TRBV11-2 and TRBJ2-3; 9 nucleotides agree with TRBD1. V dropped 2 bases and J dropped 2; count of bases not matched to a gene: 5. From germline, CDR1 is SGHAT and CDR2 FQNNGV. The CDR3 spans 16 residues. CDR3: CASSLFRTGDTDTQYF. CDR3 sequence (DNA): TGTGCCAGCAGCTTATTTCGGACAGGGGACACAGATACGCAGTATTTT.

The genes are TRBV30 and TRBJ1-5, with D unresolved. The germline CDR1 and CDR2 sequences are GTSNPN and SVGIG (reference sequence). Trimming pared 4 bases from V and 0 bases from J, leaving 13 bases between. This CDR3 contains 15 residues. This CDR3 is CAWNSKSNSNQPQHF. The CDR3 DNA sequence: TGTGCCTGGAACTCAAAAAGTAATAGCAATCAGCCCCAGCATTTT.